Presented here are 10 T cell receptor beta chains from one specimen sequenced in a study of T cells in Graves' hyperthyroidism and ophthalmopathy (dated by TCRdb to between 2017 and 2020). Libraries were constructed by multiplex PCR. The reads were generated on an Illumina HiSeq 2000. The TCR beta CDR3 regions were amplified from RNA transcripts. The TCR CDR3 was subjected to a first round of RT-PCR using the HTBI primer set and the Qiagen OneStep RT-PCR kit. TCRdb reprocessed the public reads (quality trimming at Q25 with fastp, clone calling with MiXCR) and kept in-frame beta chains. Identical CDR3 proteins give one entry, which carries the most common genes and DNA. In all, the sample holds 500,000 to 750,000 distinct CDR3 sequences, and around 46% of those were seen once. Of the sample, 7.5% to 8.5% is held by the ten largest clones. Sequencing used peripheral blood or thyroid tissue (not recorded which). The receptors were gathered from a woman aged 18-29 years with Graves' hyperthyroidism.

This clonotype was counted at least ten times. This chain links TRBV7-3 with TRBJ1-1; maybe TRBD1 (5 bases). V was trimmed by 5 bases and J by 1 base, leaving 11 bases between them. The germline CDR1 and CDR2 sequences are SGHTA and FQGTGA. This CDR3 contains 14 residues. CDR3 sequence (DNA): TGTGCCAGCAGCGTCGACAGAGAGAACACTGAAGCTTTCTTT. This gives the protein CASSVDRENTEAFF.

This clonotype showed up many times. The CDR3 region has the DNA TGTGCCACCAGCAGAGATCCGGGTAGCTCCTACGAGCAGTACTTC. Residues: CATSRDPGSSYEQYF. This chain links TRBV15 with TRBJ2-7; D is unclear. Germline CDR1 and CDR2: LNHNV and YYDKDF (reference sequence). V lost 0 bases and J 0 bases, leaving 9 bases between the germline ends. The CDR3 is 15 residues long.

CDR3 nucleotide sequence: TGTGCCAGCAGCCCTGACACCGGGGGTTCAGAGACCCAGTACTTC. This sequence encodes CASSPDTGGSETQYF. V is TRBV7-3 and J is TRBJ2-5; tentative D call: TRBD2 (6 bases). V was cut by 5 bases and J by 4 bases, with 17 bases left in between. This CDR3 contains 15 residues. Germline CDR1 SGHTA, CDR2 FQGTGA. Full variable domain (remainder filled in from reference TRBV7-3 and TRBJ2-5): GAGVSQTPSNKVTEKGKYVELRCDPISGHTALYWYRQSLGQGPEFLIYFQGTGAADDSGLPNDRFFAVRPEGSVSTLKIQRTERGDSAVYLCASSPDTGGSETQYFGPGTRLLVL.

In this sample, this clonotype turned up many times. The CDR3 coding sequence is TGCAGCGTTGGTAAAGGGGACGACTATGGCTACACCTTC. Translating gives CSVGKGDDYGYTF. This chain uses TRBV29-1 with TRBJ1-2, with a tentative D call TRBD1 (5 bases). The CDR3 extends over 13 amino acids. V was trimmed by 4 bases and J by 3 bases, leaving 12 bases between them. Germline V gene data show CDR1 as SQVTM and CDR2 as ANQGSEA.

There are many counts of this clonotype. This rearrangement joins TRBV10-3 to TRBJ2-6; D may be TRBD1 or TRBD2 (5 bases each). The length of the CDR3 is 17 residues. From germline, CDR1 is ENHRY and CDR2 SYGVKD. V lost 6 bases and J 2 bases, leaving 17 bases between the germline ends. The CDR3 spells CAISARDGGTGANVLTF. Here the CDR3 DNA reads TGTGCCATCAGCGCCCGGGACGGAGGAACTGGGGCCAACGTCCTGACTTTC.

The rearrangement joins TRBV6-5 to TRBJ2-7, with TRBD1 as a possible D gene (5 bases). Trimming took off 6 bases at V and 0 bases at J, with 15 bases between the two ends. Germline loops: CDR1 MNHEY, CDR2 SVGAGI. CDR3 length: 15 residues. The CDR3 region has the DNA TGTGCCAGCAGAGAAGGGGTAGGCAGCTCCTACGAGCAGTACTTC. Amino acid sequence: CASREGVGSSYEQYF.

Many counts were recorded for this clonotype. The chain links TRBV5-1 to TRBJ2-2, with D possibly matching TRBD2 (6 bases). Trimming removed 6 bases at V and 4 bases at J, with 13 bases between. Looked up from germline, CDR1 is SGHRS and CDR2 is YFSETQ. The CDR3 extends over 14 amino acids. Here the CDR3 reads CASKRARGTGELFF. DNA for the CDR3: TGCGCCAGCAAGCGGGCCCGGGGCACCGGGGAGCTGTTTTTT.

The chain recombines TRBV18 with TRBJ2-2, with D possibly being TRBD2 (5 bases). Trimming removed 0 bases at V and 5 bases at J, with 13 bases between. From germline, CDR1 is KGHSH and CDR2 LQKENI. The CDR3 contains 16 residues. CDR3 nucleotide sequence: TGTGCCAGCTCACCACCAGGGCCAAGGAGGACCGGGGAGCTGTTTTTT. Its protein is CASSPPGPRRTGELFF.

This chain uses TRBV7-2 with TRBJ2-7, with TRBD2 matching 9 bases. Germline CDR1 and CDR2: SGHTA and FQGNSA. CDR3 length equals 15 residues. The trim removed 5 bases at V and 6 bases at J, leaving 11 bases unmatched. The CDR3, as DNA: TGTGCCAGCAGCCCCCGGACTAGCGAGGTTAGCGAGCAGTACTTC. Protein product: CASSPRTSEVSEQYF. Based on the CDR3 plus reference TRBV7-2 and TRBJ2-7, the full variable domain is GAGVSQSPSNKVTEKGKDVELRCDPISGHTALYWYRQSLGQGLEFLIYFQGNSAPDKSGLPSDRFSAERTGGSVSTLTIQRTQQEDSAVYLCASSPRTSEVSEQYFGPGTRLTVT.

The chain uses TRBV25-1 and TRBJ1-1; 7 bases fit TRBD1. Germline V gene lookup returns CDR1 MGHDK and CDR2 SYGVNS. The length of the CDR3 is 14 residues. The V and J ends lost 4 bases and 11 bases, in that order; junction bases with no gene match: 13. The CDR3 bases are TGTGCCAGCAGTGGTTTGGTAGAAACAGGGGTGGCTTTCTTT. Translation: CASSGLVETGVAFF.